This T cell receptor (beta chain) emerged from a study of blood T cells in healthy people across ages. Findings and limits, study-wide: Strongly correlated with naive T cell percentage was TCR beta diversity. Older age coincided with a roughly linear decline in TCR beta diversity per million T cells.

V was pared by 4 bases and J by 0 bases, with 10 bases between. The CDR3 spans 13 residues. Germline CDR1 SQVTM, CDR2 ANQGSEA. A second PCR, run for about 6 to 11 cycles, used a sample-barcoded 5' primer plus a J-beta primer mix. Each cDNA molecule received a tag from a template-switch adaptor that had 12 random nucleotides. Using its own MiXCR run on the 5' RACE reads, TCRdb lists one record per CDR3 protein. The sample records around 1.5 million distinct CDR3 sequences, roughly 40% being singletons. This clonotype was seen more than once but under ten times. Its cognate antigen is unknown. Sequencing input: blood. The V call is TRBV29-1, the J call TRBJ2-7, with a weak D call TRBD1 (6 bases). The sequence was collected from a woman younger than 35 in good health. The CDR3 sequence: CSVAPGASYEQYF. CDR3 sequence (DNA): TGCAGCGTTGCCCCAGGGGCCTCCTACGAGCAGTACTTC.